This TCR beta chain was observed in a study of CD8 T cells in ankylosing spondylitis. The CDR3 is 17 amino acids. Germline CDR1 and CDR2: MDHEN and SYDVKM. Germline trimming cut 9 bases from V and 6 bases from J; bases unmatched to any gene: 19. TCRdb called the 5' RACE reads again in MiXCR, with one record for every CDR3 protein. This table holds approximately 180,000 distinct CDR3 sequences, roughly 18% found once. This clonotype was picked up a small number of times. The gene calls are TRBV28 and TRBJ2-1; 8 bases agree with TRBD2. The receptor comes from a male donor aged 5-29 years with ankylosing spondylitis or in good health (not recorded which). The sample was blood, either unsorted or a sorted T cell fraction (not recorded which). The CDR3, as DNA: TGTGCCAGTAAACAGGTTTTGACGGGACTAGAAAGCAATGAGCAGTTCTTC. This encodes CASKQVLTGLESNEQFF.